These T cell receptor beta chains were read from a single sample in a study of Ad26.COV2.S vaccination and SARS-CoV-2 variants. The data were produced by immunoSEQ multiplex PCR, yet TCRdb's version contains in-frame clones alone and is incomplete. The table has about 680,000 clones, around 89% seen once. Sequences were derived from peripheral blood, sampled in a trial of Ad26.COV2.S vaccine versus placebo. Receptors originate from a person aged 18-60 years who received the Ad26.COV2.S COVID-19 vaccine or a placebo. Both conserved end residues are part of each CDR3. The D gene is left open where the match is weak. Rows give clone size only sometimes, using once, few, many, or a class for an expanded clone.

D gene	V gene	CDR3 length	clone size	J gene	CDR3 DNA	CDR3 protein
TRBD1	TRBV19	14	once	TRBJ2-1	TGTGCCAGTAGTAGCCGGACAGGGGGCGATGAGCAGTTCTTC	CASSSRTGGDEQFF
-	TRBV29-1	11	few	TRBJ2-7	TGCAGCGTTGAACATCTATACGAGCAGTACTTC	CSVEHLYEQYF
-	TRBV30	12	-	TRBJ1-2	TGTGCCTGGTCTAGGGCTAACTATGGCTACACCTTC	CAWSRANYGYTF
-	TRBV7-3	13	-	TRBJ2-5	TGTGCCAGCAGCCAGACTAGGCAAGAGACCCAGTACTTC	CASSQTRQETQYF
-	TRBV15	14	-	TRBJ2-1	TGTGCCACCAGCAGAAGACGGTCCTACAATGAGCAGTTCTTC	CATSRRRSYNEQFF
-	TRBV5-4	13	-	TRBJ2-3	TGTGCCAGCAGCTTACTCAACACAGATACGCAGTATTTT	CASSLLNTDTQYF
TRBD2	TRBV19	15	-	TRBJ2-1	TGTGCCAGTAGAACTAGCGGGGGGGCTGAAAATGAGCAGTTCTTC	CASRTSGGAENEQFF
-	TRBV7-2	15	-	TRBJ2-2	TGTGCCAGCAGCTTAGTGACGGGCACAACCGGGGAGCTGTTTTTT	CASSLVTGTTGELFF
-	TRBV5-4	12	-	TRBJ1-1	TGTGCCAGCAGCTTCGGGCAGGTTGAAGCTTTCTTT	CASSFGQVEAFF
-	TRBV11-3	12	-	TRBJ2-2	TGTGCCAGCAGCTTAGGAACCGGGGAGCTGTTTTTT	CASSLGTGELFF
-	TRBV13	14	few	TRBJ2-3	TGTGCCAGCAGCTTATCGACAGGTCGGGATACGCAGTATTTT	CASSLSTGRDTQYF
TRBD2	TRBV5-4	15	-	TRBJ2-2	TGTGCCAGCAGCCCCGGCGGGGGGAACACCGGGGAGCTGTTTTTT	CASSPGGGNTGELFF
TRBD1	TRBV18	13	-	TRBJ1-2	TGTGCCAGCTCACCGGACAGGGGGCATGGCTACACCTTC	CASSPDRGHGYTF
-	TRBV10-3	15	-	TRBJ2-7	TGTGCCATCAGTGAGCCCCCTCAGGGGATCTACGAGCAGTACTTC	CAISEPPQGIYEQYF
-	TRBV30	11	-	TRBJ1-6	TGTGCCACGGGGGAGAATTCACCCCTCCACTTT	CATGENSPLHF
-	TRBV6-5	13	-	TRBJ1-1	TGTGCCAGCAGTTATCCCGGCGGGGCTGAAGCTTTCTTT	CASSYPGGAEAFF
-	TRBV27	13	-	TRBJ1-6	TGTGCCAGCGGTTACGGGACTAATTCACCCCTCCACTTT	CASGYGTNSPLHF
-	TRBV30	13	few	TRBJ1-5	TGTGCCTGGGCGAGAAATAGCAATCAGCCCCAGCATTTT	CAWARNSNQPQHF
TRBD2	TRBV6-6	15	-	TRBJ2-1	TGTGCCAGCAGGGTGACTAGCGGGAGGATCAATGAGCAGTTCTTC	CASRVTSGRINEQFF
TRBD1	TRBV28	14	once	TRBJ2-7	TGTGCCAGCACCTTGGACAGGGAGTATAGCGAGCAGTACTTC	CASTLDREYSEQYF
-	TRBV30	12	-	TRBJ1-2	TGTGCCTGGAGTCTGTTAAACTATGGCTACACCTTC	CAWSLLNYGYTF
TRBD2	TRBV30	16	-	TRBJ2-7	TGTGCCTGGAATCCTAGCGGGGGGGCCAAGTTCCACGAGCAGTACTTC	CAWNPSGGAKFHEQYF
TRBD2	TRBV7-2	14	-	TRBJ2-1	TGTGCCAGCAGCTTGAGCGGGGGAGGGGATGAGCAGTTCTTC	CASSLSGGGDEQFF
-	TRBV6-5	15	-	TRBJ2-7	TGTGCCAGCAGTTACTCAGGGGGAAACACCTACGAGCAGTACTTC	CASSYSGGNTYEQYF
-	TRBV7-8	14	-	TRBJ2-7	TGTGCCAGCAGCCCCGCTGCGGGGACCTACGAGCAGTACTTC	CASSPAAGTYEQYF
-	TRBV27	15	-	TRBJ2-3	TGTGCCAGCAGTTTCAGGGACCCGGCGGTAGATACGCAGTATTTT	CASSFRDPAVDTQYF
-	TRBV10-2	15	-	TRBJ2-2	TGCGCCAGCAGTGAGTCGGCTAGCGTGACCGGGGAGCTGTTTTTT	CASSESASVTGELFF
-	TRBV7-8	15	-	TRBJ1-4	TGTGCCAGCAGCTTAGCGGGGGCATCTAATGAAAAACTGTTTTTT	CASSLAGASNEKLFF
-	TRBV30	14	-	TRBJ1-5	TGTGCCTGGAGTCGGAGTGGGGTCTCAGGGCCCCAGCATTTT	CAWSRSGVSGPQHF
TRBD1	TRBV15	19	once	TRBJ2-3	TGTGCCACCAGCAGGGCACAGGGGCGCGGGCTTGCTAGCACAGATACGCAGTATTTT	CATSRAQGRGLASTDTQYF
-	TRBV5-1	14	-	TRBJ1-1	TGCGCCAGCAACTCCGTAGGTTGGGGCACTGAAGCTTTCTTT	CASNSVGWGTEAFF
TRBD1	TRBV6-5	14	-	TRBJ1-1	TGTGCCAGCACCCACTCGCGAGACAGGGCCGAAGCTTTCTTT	CASTHSRDRAEAFF
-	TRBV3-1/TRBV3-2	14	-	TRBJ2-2	TGTGCCAGCAGCCAAGGTAGACCGAACGGGGAGCTGTTTTTT	CASSQGRPNGELFF
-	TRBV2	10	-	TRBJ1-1	TGTGCCAGCCGGGGATCAGGGGCTTTCTTT	CASRGSGAFF
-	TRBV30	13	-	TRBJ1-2	TGTGCCTGGAGTCTTAAGACTGGGTATGGCTACACCTTC	CAWSLKTGYGYTF
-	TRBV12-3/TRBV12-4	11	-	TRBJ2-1	TGTGCCAGCAGTACAGGTCTGGGGCAGTTCTTC	CASSTGLGQFF
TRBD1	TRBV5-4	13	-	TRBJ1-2	TGTGCCAGCAGCTTGGACAGGGGAGGAGGCTACACCTTC	CASSLDRGGGYTF
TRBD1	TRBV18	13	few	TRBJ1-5	TGTGCCAGCTCGGCTGACAGGGCTCAGCCCCAGCATTTT	CASSADRAQPQHF
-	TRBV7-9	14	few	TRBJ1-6	TGTGCCAGCAGCTTTGAGGGGCGAAATTCACCCCTCCACTTT	CASSFEGRNSPLHF
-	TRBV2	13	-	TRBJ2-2	TGTGCCAGCAGAGAGGGGTCCCCCGGGGAGCTGTTTTTT	CASREGSPGELFF
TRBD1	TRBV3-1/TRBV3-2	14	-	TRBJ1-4	TGTGCCAGCAGCCGACAGGGATGGGGTGAAAAACTGTTTTTT	CASSRQGWGEKLFF
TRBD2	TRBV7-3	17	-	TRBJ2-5	TGTGCCAGCAGCCAAGGACTAGCCACGGGTGGTTTGGAGACCCAGTACTTC	CASSQGLATGGLETQYF
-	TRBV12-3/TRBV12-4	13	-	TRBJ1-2	TGTGCCAGCAGCCTCAGGGGCTACTATGGCTACACCTTC	CASSLRGYYGYTF
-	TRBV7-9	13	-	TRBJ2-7	TGTGCCAGCAGCTTCGACAGCTTCTACGAGCAGTACTTC	CASSFDSFYEQYF
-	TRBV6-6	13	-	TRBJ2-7	TGTGCCAGCAGTTACCCCGGGGTCTACGAGCAGTACTTC	CASSYPGVYEQYF
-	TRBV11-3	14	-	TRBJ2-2	TGTGCCAGCAGCTTCTCGCAGAACACCGGGGAGCTGTTTTTT	CASSFSQNTGELFF
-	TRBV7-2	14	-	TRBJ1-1	TGTGCCAGCAGCTTAGGGGGCGCGGGCACTGAAGCTTTCTTT	CASSLGGAGTEAFF
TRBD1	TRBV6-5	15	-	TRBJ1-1	TGTGCCAGCAGTTACTCGGACAGGTTTAACACTGAAGCTTTCTTT	CASSYSDRFNTEAFF
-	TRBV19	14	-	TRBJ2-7	TGTGCCAGTAGTAGGAGAGGGAACCCAAACGAGCAGTACTTC	CASSRRGNPNEQYF